What follows describes a single T cell receptor (beta chain). Its antigen is not identified. These data originate in a study of cytomegalovirus exposure and HLA in healthy donors. Study in general: An earlier analysis identified some 110 million unique TCR beta sequences in 150 million to 200 million T cells. Most donors, about 82% of some 400 genotyped, fell in the Caucasian-associated ancestry cluster.

General observations from the study: Altogether, more than 150 TCR beta chains were recorded as cytomegalovirus-associated. A later analysis reportedly found that, within productive TCRs, an Asian-associated ancestry cluster had fewer N-insertions than the mean observed across the approximately 600 donors.

This CDR3 has 18 amino acids. Germline-derived CDR1 and CDR2 are SGHTA and FQGNSA. V lost 1 base, J lost 4 bases, and 7 bases stayed unmatched. With 60 Vbeta and 13 Jbeta primers, the PCR was carried out. Clones were read by immunoSEQ multiplex PCR, and TCRdb kept only the in-frame ones, dropping some. This table has more than 110,000 clones, approximately 70% appearing once. The clonotype comes from a woman aged 25 to 39 in good health and CMV-seronegative. Source material: PBMCs. The genes are TRBV7-2 and TRBJ2-2, with 12 bases lining up with TRBD2. The CDR3 loop is CASSLGLAGAAGTGELFF. The DNA of the CDR3 is TGTGCCAGCAGCTTAGGACTAGCGGGGGCCGCTGGCACCGGGGAGCTGTTTTTT.